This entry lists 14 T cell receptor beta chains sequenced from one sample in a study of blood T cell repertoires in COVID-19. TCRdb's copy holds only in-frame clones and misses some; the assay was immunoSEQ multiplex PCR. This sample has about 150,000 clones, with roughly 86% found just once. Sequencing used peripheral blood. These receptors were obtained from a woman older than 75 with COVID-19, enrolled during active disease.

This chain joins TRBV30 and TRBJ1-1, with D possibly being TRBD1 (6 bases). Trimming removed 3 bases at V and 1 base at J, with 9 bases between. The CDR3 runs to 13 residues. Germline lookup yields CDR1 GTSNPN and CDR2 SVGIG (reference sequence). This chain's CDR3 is CAWSPTGNTEAFF. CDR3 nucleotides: TGTGCCTGGAGCCCGACAGGGAACACTGAAGCTTTCTTT.

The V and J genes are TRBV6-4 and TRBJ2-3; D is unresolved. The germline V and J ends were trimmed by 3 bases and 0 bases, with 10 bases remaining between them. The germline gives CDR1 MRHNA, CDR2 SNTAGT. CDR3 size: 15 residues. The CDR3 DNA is TGTGCCAGCAGTGAAACTTACTCTAGCACAGATACGCAGTATTTT. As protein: CASSETYSSTDTQYF.

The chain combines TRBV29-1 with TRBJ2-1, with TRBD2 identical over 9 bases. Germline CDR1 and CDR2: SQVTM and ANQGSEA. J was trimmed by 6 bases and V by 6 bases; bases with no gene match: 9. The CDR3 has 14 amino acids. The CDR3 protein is CSVLAGERFNEQFF. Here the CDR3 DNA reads TGCAGCGTATTAGCGGGAGAGAGATTCAATGAGCAGTTCTTC.

CDR3 DNA sequence: TGTGCCAGCAGCGCCAGGACAAACACCGGGGAGCTGTTTTTT. Its translation: CASSARTNTGELFF. V gene TRBV9 combines with J gene TRBJ2-2, with D possibly TRBD1 on 5 matching bases. Trimming removed 3 bases from V and 2 bases from J, with 8 bases in between. Germline V gene lookup returns CDR1 SGDLS and CDR2 YYNGEE. The CDR3 runs to 14 residues. Combining the CDR3 with reference TRBV9 and TRBJ2-2 gives the whole variable domain DSGVTQTPKHLITATGQRVTLRCSPRSGDLSVYWYQQSLDQGLQFLIQYYNGEERAKGNILERFSAQQFPDLHSELNLSSLELGDSALYFCASSARTNTGELFFGEGSRLTVL.

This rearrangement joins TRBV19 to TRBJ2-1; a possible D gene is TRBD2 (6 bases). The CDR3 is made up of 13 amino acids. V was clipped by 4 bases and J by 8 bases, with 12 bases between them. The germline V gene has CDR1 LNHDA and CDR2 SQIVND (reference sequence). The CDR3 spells CASSTPRGYEQFF. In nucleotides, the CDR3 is TGTGCCAGTAGTACCCCCCGGGGGTATGAGCAGTTCTTC.

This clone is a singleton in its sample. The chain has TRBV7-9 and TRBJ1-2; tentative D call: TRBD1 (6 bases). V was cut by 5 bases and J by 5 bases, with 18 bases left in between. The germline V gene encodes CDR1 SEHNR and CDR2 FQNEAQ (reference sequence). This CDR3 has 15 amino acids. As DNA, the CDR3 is TGTGCCAGCAGCGCCCTAGACAGGATCCTGTATGGCTACACCTTC. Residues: CASSALDRILYGYTF.

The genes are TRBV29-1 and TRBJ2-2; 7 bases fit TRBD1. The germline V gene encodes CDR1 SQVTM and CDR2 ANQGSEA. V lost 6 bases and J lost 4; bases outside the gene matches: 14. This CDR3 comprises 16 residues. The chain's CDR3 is CSVETGFGVRTGELFF. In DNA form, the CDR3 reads TGCAGCGTAGAGACAGGGTTTGGAGTTCGCACCGGGGAGCTGTTTTTT.

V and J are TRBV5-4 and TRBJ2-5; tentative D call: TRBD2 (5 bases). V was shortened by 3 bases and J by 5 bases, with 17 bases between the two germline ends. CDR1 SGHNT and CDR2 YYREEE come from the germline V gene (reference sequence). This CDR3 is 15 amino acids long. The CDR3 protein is CASSSRTLQQETQYF. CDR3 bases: TGTGCCAGCAGCTCTCGGACTCTTCAGCAGGAGACCCAGTACTTC.

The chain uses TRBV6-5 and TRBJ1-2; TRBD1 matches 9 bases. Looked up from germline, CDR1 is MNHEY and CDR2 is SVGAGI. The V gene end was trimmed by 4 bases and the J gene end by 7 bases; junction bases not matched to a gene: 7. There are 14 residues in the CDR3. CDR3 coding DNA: TGTGCCAGCAGTTTAGACAGGGGGACAGGTGGCTACACCTTC. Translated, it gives CASSLDRGTGGYTF.

The CDR3 sequence is CATGTGYVQEAFF. CDR3 DNA: TGTGCCACCGGGACAGGGTATGTACAGGAAGCTTTCTTT. The J gene is TRBJ1-1, the V gene TRBV19; TRBD1 agrees at 9 bases. Germline CDR1 is LNHDA and CDR2 is SQIVND (reference sequence). Trimming at V came to 10 bases and at J to 8 bases, leaving 11 bases not matched to a gene. CDR3 length: 13 residues.

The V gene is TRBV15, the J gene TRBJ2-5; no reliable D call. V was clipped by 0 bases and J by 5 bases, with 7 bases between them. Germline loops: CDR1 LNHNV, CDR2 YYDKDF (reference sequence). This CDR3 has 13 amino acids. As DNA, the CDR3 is TGTGCCACCAGCAGAGATACGCGCGAGACCCAGTACTTC. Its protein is CATSRDTRETQYF.

CDR3 amino acids: CASSTRLAGGQETQYF. CDR3 coding DNA: TGTGCCAGTAGTACCCGACTAGCGGGAGGCCAAGAGACCCAGTACTTC. This chain links TRBV19 with TRBJ2-5; 13 nucleotides line up with TRBD2. V lost 4 bases to trimming and J lost 1 base; unmatched junction nucleotides: 3. Germline CDR1 LNHDA, CDR2 SQIVND (reference sequence). The CDR3 has 16 amino acids.

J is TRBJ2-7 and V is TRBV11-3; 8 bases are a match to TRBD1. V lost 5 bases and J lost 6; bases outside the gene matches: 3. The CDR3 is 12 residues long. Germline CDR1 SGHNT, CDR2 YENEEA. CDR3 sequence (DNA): TGTGCCAGCAGCAGACAGGGGAGCGAGCAGTACTTC. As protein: CASSRQGSEQYF.

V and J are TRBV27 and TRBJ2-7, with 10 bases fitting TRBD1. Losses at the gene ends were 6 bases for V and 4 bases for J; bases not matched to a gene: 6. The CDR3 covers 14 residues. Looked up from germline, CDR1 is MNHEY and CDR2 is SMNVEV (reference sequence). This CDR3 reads CASRTPGQGYEQYF. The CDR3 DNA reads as TGTGCCAGCAGAACTCCGGGACAGGGGTACGAGCAGTACTTC.